What follows is one T cell receptor beta chain and its context. The primer mix had 60 Vbeta and 13 Jbeta primers. Data came from immunoSEQ multiplex PCR; TCRdb stores just in-frame clones and leaves some out. The sample yields 43,000 or so clones, around two thirds seen once. The sample originates from a study of cytomegalovirus exposure and HLA in healthy donors. Germline assignment: CDR1 SEHNR and CDR2 FQNEAQ (reference sequence). CDR3 length: 13 amino acids. Unmatched junction bases numbered 5, after V lost 4 bases and J lost 11 bases. V usage is TRBV7-9 and J usage is TRBJ1-6, with 7 positions matching TRBD1. This receptor was obtained from a human donor in good health. Specimen: PBMCs. The DNA of the CDR3 is TGTGCCAGCAGCTCCACAGGGGTGGCACCCCTCCACTTT. This gives the protein CASSSTGVAPLHF.